Listed here are 28 T cell receptor beta chains from one sample, sequenced in a study of beta chain features in type 1 diabetes. Findings of the study overall: TCRB CDR3s were moderately but significantly shorter in Type 1 diabetes patients in all four CD4+ subsets.

The isolated RNA, all of it, was reverse transcribed, so expressed TCRB transcripts were what got sequenced. Here immunoSEQ multiplex PCR was the method, and the copy in TCRdb shows in-frame clones only, minus some. Of approximately 730,000 clones in the sample, about an eighth were seen once. No cognate antigen is known for these TCRs. Specimen: naive CD4+ T cells from blood. The receptors stem from a man between 18 and 35 years old with type 1 diabetes.

This clone turned up a few times. The V and J genes are TRBV27 and TRBJ1-2, with unresolved D. Germline CDR1 and CDR2: MNHEY and SMNVEV (reference sequence). The CDR3 has 15 amino acids. Trimming stripped 4 bases from V and 3 bases from J, with 15 bases between. CDR3 in DNA: TGTGCCAGCAGTTACGGACCGATGGGGTACTATGGCTACACCTTC. It translates to CASSYGPMGYYGYTF.

The table lists this clone with a few counts. The rearrangement uses TRBV7-8 and TRBJ2-2; D unresolved. Germline CDR1 is SGHVS and CDR2 is FQNEAQ. V lost 5 bases to trimming and J lost 7 bases, with 14 bases between them. The CDR3 runs to 14 residues. CDR3 DNA: TGTGCCAGCAGCCCCCCTCGGGTAATCGGGGAGCTGTTTTTT. It translates to CASSPPRVIGELFF.

In this sample, this clone turned up a few times. The chain links TRBV28 to TRBJ2-5; D gene uncertain. Germline-derived CDR1 and CDR2 are MDHEN and SYDVKM. The CDR3 extends over 10 amino acids. Deletions cut 3 bases from V and 7 bases from J, with 3 bases between. This CDR3 is CASSLGTQYF. DNA of the CDR3: TGTGCCAGCAGTTTGGGGACCCAGTACTTC.

This chain links TRBV11-2 with TRBJ2-3, with D tentatively TRBD1 (5 bases). V lost 5 bases to trimming and J lost 2 bases, with 14 bases between them. Per the germline V gene, CDR1 is SGHAT and CDR2 is FQNNGV. This CDR3 contains 15 residues. The DNA of the CDR3 is TGTGCCAGCAGCCCATTGGCTGGGGCCACAGATACGCAGTATTTT. Its translation: CASSPLAGATDTQYF. Using reference TRBV11-2 and TRBJ2-3 for the parts outside the CDR3, the full variable domain is EAGVAQSPRYKIIEKRQSVAFWCNPISGHATLYWYQQILGQGPKLLIQFQNNGVVDDSQLPKDRFSAERLKGVDSTLKIQPAKLEDSAVYLCASSPLAGATDTQYFGPGTRLTVL.

The J gene is TRBJ1-4, the V gene TRBV5-1; unclear D gene. This CDR3 comprises 15 residues. The V end lost 0 bases, the J end lost 6 bases, and 12 bases lay between the germline ends. The germline V gene encodes CDR1 SGHRS and CDR2 YFSETQ. The CDR3 reads CASSLAIGMDEKLFF. In nucleotides, the CDR3 is TGCGCCAGCAGCTTGGCCATAGGGATGGATGAAAAACTGTTTTTT. Using reference TRBV5-1 and TRBJ1-4 for the parts outside the CDR3, the full variable domain is KAGVTQTPRYLIKTRGQQVTLSCSPISGHRSVSWYQQTPGQGLQFLFEYFSETQRNKGNFPGRFSGRQFSNSRSEMNVSTLELGDSALYLCASSLAIGMDEKLFFGSGTQLSVL.

In this sample, this clone turned up a few times. The V and J genes are TRBV7-9 and TRBJ1-1, with a possible D match to TRBD1 (5 bases). The CDR3 loop spans 14 amino acids. V lost 3 bases to trimming and J lost 7 bases, with 15 bases between them. Germline CDR1 SEHNR, CDR2 FQNEAQ (reference sequence). The DNA for the CDR3 is TGTGCCAGCAGCTTCTCGCGGGGCGGGAGTGAAGCTTTCTTT. Its translation is CASSFSRGGSEAFF. Drawing the rest from reference TRBV7-9 and TRBJ1-1, the complete variable domain is DTGVSQNPRHKITKRGQNVTFRCDPISEHNRLYWYRQTLGQGPEFLTYFQNEAQLEKSRLLSDRFSAERPKGSFSTLEIQRTEQGDSAMYLCASSFSRGGSEAFFGQGTRLTVV.

The rearrangement joins TRBV6-5 to TRBJ1-4, with TRBD1 as a possible D gene (6 bases). V dropped 6 bases and J dropped 15 bases, with 20 bases sitting between them. CDR1 and CDR2 (germline): MNHEY, SVGAGI. The CDR3 runs to 13 residues. The CDR3 nucleotides read TGTGCCAGCAGCCGAGAGCCGGACAGTGCCTTGTTTTTT. It specifies CASSREPDSALFF.

This clone appeared a few times. The CDR3 nucleotides are TGTGCCATCAGTGAGGTTTTGGGTGGACAAGGGGGCGAGCAGTACTTC. This gives the protein CAISEVLGGQGGEQYF. The chain employs TRBV10-3 and TRBJ2-7, with D tentatively TRBD1 (6 bases). CDR3 length equals 16 residues. Germline V gene sequence: CDR1 ENHRY, CDR2 SYGVKD. V was pared by 2 bases and J by 6 bases, with 20 bases between.

This clone was counted a few times. This chain links TRBV28 with TRBJ2-1; 12 nucleotides align to TRBD2. With 5 bases clipped from V and 7 bases from J, the junction kept 6 bases outside the gene matches. From germline, CDR1 is MDHEN and CDR2 SYDVKM. The CDR3 length is 15 residues. The CDR3 loop is CASSPSGGARNEQFF. The CDR3 nucleotides read TGTGCCAGCAGTCCTAGCGGGGGGGCCAGGAATGAGCAGTTCTTC.

The CDR3 region is CASTEGEGYTF. In DNA, the CDR3 is TGTGCCAGCACGGAAGGGGAGGGCTACACCTTC. The J gene is TRBJ1-2, the V gene TRBV7-9, with D possibly matching TRBD1 (5 bases). Germline V gives CDR1 SEHNR, CDR2 FQNEAQ (reference sequence). The CDR3 loop spans 11 amino acids. Deletions cut 7 bases from V and 8 bases from J, with 11 bases between.

This clone was counted only a few times. The chain employs TRBV18 and TRBJ2-7; 9 bases align to TRBD1. Germline V gene data show CDR1 as KGHSH and CDR2 as LQKENI. Trimming removed 3 bases from V and 3 bases from J; junction bases left unmatched: 3. This CDR3 contains 14 residues. Here the CDR3 reads CASSPRTGDYEQYF. CDR3 DNA: TGTGCCAGCTCACCCCGGACAGGGGACTACGAGCAGTACTTC. Drawing the rest from reference TRBV18 and TRBJ2-7, the complete variable domain is NAGVMQNPRHLVRRRGQEARLRCSPMKGHSHVYWYRQLPEEGLKFMVYLQKENIIDESGMPKERFSAEFPKEGPSILRIQQVVRGDSAAYFCASSPRTGDYEQYFGPGTRLTVT.

This chain joins TRBV11-2 and TRBJ2-1; 7 nucleotides line up with TRBD2. The CDR3 totals 16 residues. CDR1 is SGHAT, CDR2 FQNNGV, per germline. V shed 3 bases and J 4 bases; nucleotides not matched to a gene: 9. The CDR3 is CASSLVGGGLYNEQFF. DNA for the CDR3: TGTGCCAGCAGCTTGGTTGGGGGGGGACTTTACAATGAGCAGTTCTTC.

This clone was seen a handful of times. The CDR3 spells CSVEEAGRGRTRHF. The CDR3, as DNA: TGCAGCGTTGAAGAGGCGGGCCGAGGTCGCACAAGGCATTTT. This chain joins TRBV29-1 and TRBJ1-5; D gene unclear. CDR3 size: 14 residues. The V gene lost 0 bases and the J gene lost 15 bases, with 21 bases spanning the gap. Germline lookup yields CDR1 SQVTM and CDR2 ANQGSEA.

This chain joins TRBV25-1 and TRBJ1-6; D unclear. Germline-derived CDR1 and CDR2 are MGHDK and SYGVNS. The CDR3 runs 14 residues. V shed 2 bases and J shed 6 bases, with 8 bases lying between them. The CDR3 DNA sequence: TGTGCCAGCAGTGAAATGACTCCTAATTCACCCCTCCACTTT. Amino acid sequence: CASSEMTPNSPLHF.

In DNA, the CDR3 is TGCGCCACCTCAAAGGGCCCCTCGGGAAACACTGAAGCTTTCTTT. Translation gives CATSKGPSGNTEAFF. The chain links TRBV5-1 to TRBJ1-1; D is undetermined. This CDR3 region has 15 residues. Germline lookup yields CDR1 SGHRS and CDR2 YFSETQ. V dropped 9 bases and J dropped 2 bases, with 20 bases sitting between them.

This chain joins TRBV18 and TRBJ2-1; D uncertain. Trimming stripped 6 bases from V and 2 bases from J, with 14 bases between. The CDR3 loop spans 15 amino acids. In germline, CDR1 is KGHSH, CDR2 LQKENI. The CDR3 nucleotides read TGTGCCAGCTCTGCTGCGGACCGAACCTACAATGAGCAGTTCTTC. It yields the protein CASSAADRTYNEQFF.

This clone came up a few times. The rearrangement links TRBV29-1 to TRBJ2-5; D may be TRBD1 or TRBD2 (6 bases each). Matching the DNA end better, TRBJ2-7 makes the J call doubtful. Germline-derived CDR1 and CDR2 are SQVTM and ANQGSEA. The CDR3 is 15 amino acids. The CDR3 here is CSVAYGGRNVYEQYF. The CDR3 DNA reads TGCAGCGTGGCCTATGGGGGGCGGAATGTCTACGAGCAGTACTTC.

This clone was counted between two and nine times. The rearrangement uses TRBV7-9 and TRBJ1-2; D is unresolved. The V gene lost 1 base and the J gene lost 2 bases, with 8 bases spanning the gap. The V gene's germline CDR1 is SEHNR and CDR2 FQNEAQ (reference sequence). The CDR3 totals 14 residues. DNA of the CDR3: TGTGCCAGCAGCTTAGAGATGGGGAACTATGGCTACACCTTC. This translates into CASSLEMGNYGYTF.

J is TRBJ2-3 and V is TRBV28; D perhaps matches TRBD1 (6 bases). The CDR3 runs to 14 residues. Germline CDR1 reads MDHEN; CDR2 reads SYDVKM. V gave up 6 bases and J gave up 0 bases, with 10 bases separating them. The CDR3 region has the DNA TGTGCCAGCAGCCGAGGACAGAGCACAGATACGCAGTATTTT. Its protein product is CASSRGQSTDTQYF. The entire variable domain, with the rest obtained from reference TRBV28 and TRBJ2-3, is as follows: DVKVTQSSRYLVKRTGEKVFLECVQDMDHENMFWYRQDPGLGLRLIYFSYDVKMKEKGDIPEGYSVSREKKERFSLILESASTNQTSMYLCASSRGQSTDTQYFGPGTRLTVL.

This clone showed up just a few times. V usage is TRBV28 and J usage is TRBJ2-7, with 12 positions matching TRBD1. Germline V gene data show CDR1 as MDHEN and CDR2 as SYDVKM. Trimming removed 5 bases from V and 7 bases from J; junction bases left unmatched: 9. CDR3 length: 15 residues. This chain's CDR3 is CASSAWGQGAGEQYF. The DNA for the CDR3 is TGTGCCAGCAGTGCTTGGGGACAGGGGGCGGGTGAGCAGTACTTC.

The V gene is TRBV13, the J gene TRBJ2-3; 9 bases are shared with TRBD2. Unmatched junction bases numbered 12, after V lost 5 bases and J lost 3 bases. The length of the CDR3 is 17 residues. Germline values: CDR1 PRHDT, CDR2 FYEKMQ (reference sequence). CDR3 DNA sequence: TGTGCCAGCAGCGAGCGTCGAAGCGGGGGGCGGACAGATACGCAGTATTTT. As protein: CASSERRSGGRTDTQYF.

The CDR3 here is CASSAPMNTEAFF. The CDR3 coding sequence is TGTGCCAGCAGCGCTCCAATGAACACTGAAGCTTTCTTT. This chain uses TRBV9 with TRBJ1-1, with no clear D. Trimming took 3 bases from V and 0 from J, leaving 6 bases between them. This CDR3 is 13 amino acids long. CDR1 SGDLS and CDR2 YYNGEE come from the germline V gene.

A few counts support this clone. The chain recombines TRBV2 with TRBJ1-6; TRBD1 matches at 9 bases. Germline V gene sequence: CDR1 SNHLY, CDR2 FYNNEI. The trim removed 5 bases at V and 13 bases at J, leaving 6 bases unmatched. This CDR3 has 13 amino acids. The CDR3 bases are TGTGCCAGCAGTCCGGGACAGGGACGGCCCCTCCACTTT. It translates to CASSPGQGRPLHF.

In its sample, this clone was seen a few times. The chain combines TRBV6-5 with TRBJ1-1; unclear D gene. The CDR3 is made up of 14 amino acids. The germline V gene encodes CDR1 MNHEY and CDR2 SVGAGI. V lost 6 bases, J lost 3 bases, and 14 bases lay in between. Written as DNA, the CDR3 is TGTGCCAGCAGCCCCGTAACAAGGGACACTGAAGCTTTCTTT. Amino acids: CASSPVTRDTEAFF.

This chain joins TRBV2 and TRBJ1-2; D possibly corresponds to TRBD1 (5 bases). Trimming took 7 bases from V and 4 from J, leaving 19 bases between them. CDR1 and CDR2 (germline): SNHLY, FYNNEI. The CDR3 is 15 residues long. DNA of the CDR3: TGTGCCAGCATTGCGGACACCCCGCGGGGCTATGGCTACACCTTC. This codes for CASIADTPRGYGYTF. The full variable domain, completed using reference TRBV2 and TRBJ1-2, is EPEVTQTPSHQVTQMGQEVILRCVPISNHLYFYWYRQILGQKVEFLVSFYNNEISEKSEIFDDQFSVERPDGSNFTLKIRSTKLEDSAMYFCASIADTPRGYGYTFGSGTRLTVV.

In regard to this clone: Within the sample, other DNA sequences also encode this same CDR3. As DNA, the CDR3 is TGTGCCTGGAGTGTAGTGTCCTACGAGCAGTACTTC. The encoded protein is CAWSVVSYEQYF. The rearrangement joins TRBV30 to TRBJ2-7; D is unresolved. Deletions cut 0 bases from V and 1 base from J, with 4 bases between. This CDR3 is 12 amino acids long. CDR1 and CDR2 from the germline V gene are GTSNPN and SVGIG (reference sequence).

V is TRBV2 and J is TRBJ1-2; TRBD1 matches at 8 bases. This CDR3 has 14 residues. The J segment lost 4 bases and the V segment lost 6 bases, leaving 7 bases of the junction unmatched. Germline CDR1 SNHLY, CDR2 FYNNEI. This CDR3 is CASRGQVDRYGYTF. The CDR3 nucleotides are TGTGCCAGCAGGGGACAGGTCGATCGCTATGGCTACACCTTC.

The chain combines TRBV5-1 with TRBJ2-7, with a weak D call TRBD2 (5 bases). Per the germline V gene, CDR1 is SGHRS and CDR2 is YFSETQ. The CDR3 is 15 residues long. Trimming cost V 1 base and J 0 bases, with 11 bases left between them. The chain's CDR3 is CASSLSGFDSYEQYF. CDR3 bases: TGCGCCAGCAGCTTGAGCGGATTCGACTCCTACGAGCAGTACTTC.